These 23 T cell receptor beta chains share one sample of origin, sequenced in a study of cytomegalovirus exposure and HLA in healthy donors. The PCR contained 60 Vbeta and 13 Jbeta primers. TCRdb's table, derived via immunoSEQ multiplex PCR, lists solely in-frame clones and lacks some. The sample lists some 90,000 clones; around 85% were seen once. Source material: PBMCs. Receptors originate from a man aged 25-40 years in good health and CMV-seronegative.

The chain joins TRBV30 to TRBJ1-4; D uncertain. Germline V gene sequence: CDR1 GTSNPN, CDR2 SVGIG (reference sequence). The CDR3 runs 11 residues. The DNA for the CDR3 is TGTGCGATTGGAGGGAATGAAAAACTGTTTTTT. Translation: CAIGGNEKLFF. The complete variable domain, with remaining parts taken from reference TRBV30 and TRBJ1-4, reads SQTIHQWPATLVQPVGSPLSLECTVEGTSNPNLYWYRQAAGRGLQLLFYSVGIGQISSEVPQNLSASRPQDRQFILSSKKLLLSDSGFYLCAIGGNEKLFFGSGTQLSVL.

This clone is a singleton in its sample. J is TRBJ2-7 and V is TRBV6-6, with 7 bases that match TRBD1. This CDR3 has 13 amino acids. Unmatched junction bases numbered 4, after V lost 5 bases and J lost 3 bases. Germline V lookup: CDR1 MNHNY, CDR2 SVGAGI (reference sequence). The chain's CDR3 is CASSETGNYEQYF. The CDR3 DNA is TGTGCCAGCAGTGAGACAGGGAACTACGAGCAGTACTTC.

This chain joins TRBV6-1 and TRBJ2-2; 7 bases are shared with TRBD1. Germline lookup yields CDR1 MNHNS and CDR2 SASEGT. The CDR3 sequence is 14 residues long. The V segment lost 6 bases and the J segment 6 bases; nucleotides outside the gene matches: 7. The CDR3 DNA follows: TGTGCCAGCAGAGACCGGGACAGCTCCGGGGAGCTGTTTTTT. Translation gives CASRDRDSSGELFF.

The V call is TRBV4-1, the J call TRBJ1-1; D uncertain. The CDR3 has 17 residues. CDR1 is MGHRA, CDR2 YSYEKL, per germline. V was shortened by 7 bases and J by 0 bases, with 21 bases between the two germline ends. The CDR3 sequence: CASTSSLGVWLNTEAFF. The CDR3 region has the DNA TGCGCCAGCACCTCTTCCTTGGGCGTTTGGCTGAACACTGAAGCTTTCTTT.

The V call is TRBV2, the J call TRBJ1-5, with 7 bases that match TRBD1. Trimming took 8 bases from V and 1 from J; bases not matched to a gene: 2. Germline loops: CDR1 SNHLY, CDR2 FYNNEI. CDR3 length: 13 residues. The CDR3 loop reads CASGQESNQPQHF. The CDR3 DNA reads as TGTGCCAGCGGACAGGAAAGCAATCAGCCCCAGCATTTT. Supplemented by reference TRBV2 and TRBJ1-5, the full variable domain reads EPEVTQTPSHQVTQMGQEVILRCVPISNHLYFYWYRQILGQKVEFLVSFYNNEISEKSEIFDDQFSVERPDGSNFTLKIRSTKLEDSAMYFCASGQESNQPQHFGDGTRLSIL.

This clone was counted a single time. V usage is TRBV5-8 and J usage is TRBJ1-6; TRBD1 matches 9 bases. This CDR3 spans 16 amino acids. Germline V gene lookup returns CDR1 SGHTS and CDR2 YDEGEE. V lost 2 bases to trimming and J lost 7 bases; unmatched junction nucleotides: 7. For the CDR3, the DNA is TGTGCCAGCAGCTTTCCGGGACAGGGCTGGAATTCACCCCTCCACTTT. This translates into CASSFPGQGWNSPLHF.

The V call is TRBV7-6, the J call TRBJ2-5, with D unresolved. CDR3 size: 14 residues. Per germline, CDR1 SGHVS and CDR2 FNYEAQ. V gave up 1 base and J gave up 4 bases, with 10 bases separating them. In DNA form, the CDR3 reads TGTGCCAGCAGCTTAGTGGTAGCCGGAGAGACCCAGTACTTC. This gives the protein CASSLVVAGETQYF. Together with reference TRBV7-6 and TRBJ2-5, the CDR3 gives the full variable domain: GAGVSQSPRYKVTKRGQDVALRCDPISGHVSLYWYRQALGQGPEFLTYFNYEAQQDKSGLPNDRFSAERPEGSISTLTIQRTEQRDSAMYRCASSLVVAGETQYFGPGTRLLVL.

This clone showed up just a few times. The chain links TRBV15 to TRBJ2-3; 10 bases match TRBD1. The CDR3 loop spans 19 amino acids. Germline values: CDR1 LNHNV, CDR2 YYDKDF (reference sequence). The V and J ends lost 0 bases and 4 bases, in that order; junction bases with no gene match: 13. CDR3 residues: CATSREYPGTGEVADTQYF. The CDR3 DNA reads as TGTGCCACCAGCAGAGAATATCCCGGGACAGGGGAGGTTGCAGATACGCAGTATTTT.

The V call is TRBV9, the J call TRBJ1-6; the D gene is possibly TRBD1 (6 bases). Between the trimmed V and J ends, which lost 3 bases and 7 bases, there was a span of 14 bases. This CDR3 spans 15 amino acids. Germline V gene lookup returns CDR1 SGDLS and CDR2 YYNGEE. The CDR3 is CASSAQGDRNSPLHF. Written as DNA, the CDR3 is TGTGCCAGCAGCGCACAGGGAGATCGAAATTCACCCCTCCACTTT.

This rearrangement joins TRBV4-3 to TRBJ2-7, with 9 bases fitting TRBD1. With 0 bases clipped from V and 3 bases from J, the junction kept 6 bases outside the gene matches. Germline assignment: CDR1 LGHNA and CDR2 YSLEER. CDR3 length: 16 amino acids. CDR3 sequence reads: CASSQDVGQGNYEQYF. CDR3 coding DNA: TGCGCCAGCAGCCAAGATGTGGGACAGGGCAACTACGAGCAGTACTTC.

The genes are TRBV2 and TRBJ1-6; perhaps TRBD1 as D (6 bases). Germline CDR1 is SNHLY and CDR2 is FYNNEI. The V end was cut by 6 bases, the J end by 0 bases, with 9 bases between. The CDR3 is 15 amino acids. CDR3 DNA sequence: TGTGCCAGCAGCGGACAGAGCTCCTATAATTCACCCCTCCACTTT. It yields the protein CASSGQSSYNSPLHF.

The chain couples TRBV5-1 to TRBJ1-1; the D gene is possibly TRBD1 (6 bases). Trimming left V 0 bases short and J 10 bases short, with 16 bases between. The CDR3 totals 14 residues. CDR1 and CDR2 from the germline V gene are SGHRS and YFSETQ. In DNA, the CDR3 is TGCGCCAGCAGCTTGGAAAGGAGGACAGATCTAGCTTTCTTT. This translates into CASSLERRTDLAFF.

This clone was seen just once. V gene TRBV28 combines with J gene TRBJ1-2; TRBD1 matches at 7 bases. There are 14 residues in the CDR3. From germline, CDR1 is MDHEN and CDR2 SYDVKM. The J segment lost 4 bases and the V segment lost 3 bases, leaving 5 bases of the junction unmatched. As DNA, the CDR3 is TGTGCCAGCAGTTTGGGACAGATCGGCTATGGCTACACCTTC. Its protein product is CASSLGQIGYGYTF.

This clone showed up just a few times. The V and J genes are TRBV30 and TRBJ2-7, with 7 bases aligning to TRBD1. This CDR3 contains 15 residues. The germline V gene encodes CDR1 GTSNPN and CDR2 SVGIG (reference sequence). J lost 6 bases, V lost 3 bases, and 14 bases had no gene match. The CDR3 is CAWRVRDRETGEQYF. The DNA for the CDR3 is TGTGCCTGGAGGGTAAGAGACAGGGAAACAGGCGAGCAGTACTTC. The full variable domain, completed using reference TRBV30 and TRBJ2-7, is SQTIHQWPATLVQPVGSPLSLECTVEGTSNPNLYWYRQAAGRGLQLLFYSVGIGQISSEVPQNLSASRPQDRQFILSSKKLLLSDSGFYLCAWRVRDRETGEQYFGPGTRLTVT.

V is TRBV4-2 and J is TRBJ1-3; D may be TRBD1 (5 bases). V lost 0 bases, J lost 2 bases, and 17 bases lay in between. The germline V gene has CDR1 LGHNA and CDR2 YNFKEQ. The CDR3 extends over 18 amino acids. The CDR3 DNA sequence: TGTGCCAGCAGCCAAGATACCGGCGGGGGGGTCACTGGAAACACCATATATTTT. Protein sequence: CASSQDTGGGVTGNTIYF.

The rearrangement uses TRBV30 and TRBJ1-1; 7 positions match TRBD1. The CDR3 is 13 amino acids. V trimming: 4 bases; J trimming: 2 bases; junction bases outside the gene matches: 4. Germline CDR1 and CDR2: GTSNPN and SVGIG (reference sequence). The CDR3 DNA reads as TGTGCCTGGATGGGGACAGCAAACACTGAAGCTTTCTTT. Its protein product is CAWMGTANTEAFF.

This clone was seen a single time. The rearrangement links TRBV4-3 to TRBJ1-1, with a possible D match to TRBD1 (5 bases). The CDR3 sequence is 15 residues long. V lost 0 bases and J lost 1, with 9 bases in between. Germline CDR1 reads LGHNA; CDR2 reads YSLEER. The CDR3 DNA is TGCGCCAGCAGCCAAGATCAGGGCTGGAACACTGAAGCTTTCTTT. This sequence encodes CASSQDQGWNTEAFF.

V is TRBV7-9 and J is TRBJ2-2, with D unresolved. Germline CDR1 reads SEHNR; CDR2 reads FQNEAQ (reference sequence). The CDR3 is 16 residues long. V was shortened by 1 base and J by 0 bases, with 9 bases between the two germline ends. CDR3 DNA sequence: TGTGCCAGCAGCTTAGTACGACTCGCGAACACCGGGGAGCTGTTTTTT. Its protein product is CASSLVRLANTGELFF.

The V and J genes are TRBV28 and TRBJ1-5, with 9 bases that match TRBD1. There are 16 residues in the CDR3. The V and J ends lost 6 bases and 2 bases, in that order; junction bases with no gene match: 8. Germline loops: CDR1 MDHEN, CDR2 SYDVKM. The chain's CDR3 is CASRRIWTGGNQPQHF. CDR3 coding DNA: TGTGCCAGCAGGCGAATCTGGACAGGGGGCAATCAGCCCCAGCATTTT.

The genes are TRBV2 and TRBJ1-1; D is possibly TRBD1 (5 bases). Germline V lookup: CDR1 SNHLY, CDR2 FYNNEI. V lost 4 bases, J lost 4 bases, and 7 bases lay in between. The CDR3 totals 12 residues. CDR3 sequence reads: CASSGQSTEAFF. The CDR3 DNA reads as TGTGCCAGCAGTGGACAGAGCACTGAAGCTTTCTTT. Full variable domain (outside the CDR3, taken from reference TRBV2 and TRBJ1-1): EPEVTQTPSHQVTQMGQEVILRCVPISNHLYFYWYRQILGQKVEFLVSFYNNEISEKSEIFDDQFSVERPDGSNFTLKIRSTKLEDSAMYFCASSGQSTEAFFGQGTRLTVV.

The CDR3 nucleotides read TGTGCCAGCAGCCCTAATCCCGGGACACAAGAGACCCAGTACTTC. Protein sequence: CASSPNPGTQETQYF. V gene TRBV5-6 combines with J gene TRBJ2-5; D possibly corresponds to TRBD1 (6 bases). Germline V gives CDR1 SGHDT, CDR2 YYEEEE. V was pared by 4 bases and J by 2 bases, with 15 bases between. The length of the CDR3 is 15 residues.

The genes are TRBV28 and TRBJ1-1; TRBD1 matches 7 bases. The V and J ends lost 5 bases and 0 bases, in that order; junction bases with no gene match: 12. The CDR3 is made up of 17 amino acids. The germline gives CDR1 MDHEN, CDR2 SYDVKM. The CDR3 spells CASSPLRTGTVNTEAFF. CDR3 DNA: TGTGCCAGCAGTCCACTCCGAACCGGGACAGTGAACACTGAAGCTTTCTTT.

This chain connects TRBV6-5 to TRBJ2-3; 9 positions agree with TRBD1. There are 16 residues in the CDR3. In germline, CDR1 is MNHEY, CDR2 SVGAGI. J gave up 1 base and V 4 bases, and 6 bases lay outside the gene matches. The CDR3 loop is CASSLTGGAGTDTQYF. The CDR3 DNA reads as TGTGCCAGCAGTTTAACAGGGGGCGCGGGCACAGATACGCAGTATTTT.